This T cell receptor beta chain was recorded in a study of blood T cell repertoires in COVID-19. The overall study: COVID-19 samples, acute and convalescent, were from the United States, Italy and Spain. PBMCs, B-cell-depleted T cells, or T cells provided the cDNA or gDNA that made up the material.

The CDR3 spans 16 residues. Germline CDR1 is SEHNR and CDR2 is FQNEAQ (reference sequence). Trimming took off 5 bases at V and 3 bases at J, with 17 bases between the two ends. Per the original methods: The assay estimated nucleated cells by amplifying reference gene primers. Produced via immunoSEQ multiplex PCR; TCRdb's table is partial and in-frame only. V and J calls and clone size are as listed in that table; D and trimming were resolved from the DNA. In the table there are over 120,000 clones, about 89% of which are singletons. Sequenced input: peripheral blood. This sequence originates from a man in his 60s with active or convalescent COVID-19. The genes are TRBV7-9 and TRBJ2-1; tentative D call: TRBD1 (6 bases). The CDR3: CASSKYRDTYYNEQFF. The CDR3 region has the DNA TGTGCCAGCAGCAAATACCGGGACACGTACTACAATGAGCAGTTCTTC.